This TCR beta chain was profiled in a study of blood T cell repertoires in COVID-19. Whole-study context: PBMCs, B-cell-depleted T cells, or T cells provided the cDNA or gDNA that made up the material.

Authors' data handling: Researchers report that nucleated cell counts were estimated from reference gene primer amplification. Using immunoSEQ multiplex PCR, the repertoire was profiled, and TCRdb retains in-frame clones only, with some absent. V and J calls and clone size are copied from that table; D and trimming were computed from the DNA. The profile covers tens of thousands of clones, with more than 65% appearing a single time and 25% to 30% taken by the ten largest. The CDR3 has 14 residues. Trimming removed 5 bases from V and 2 bases from J; junction bases left unmatched: 4. Germline V gives CDR1 LNHNV, CDR2 YYDKDF (reference sequence). Judged by abundance, this clone is medium-sized.

The specimen sequenced was peripheral blood. The chain couples TRBV15 to TRBJ2-7, with 9 bases fitting TRBD1. This TCR was recovered from a human donor in a cohort sampled during active COVID-19. Here the CDR3 DNA reads TGTGCCACCAGCGACAGGACAGGGGCCTACGAGCAGTACTTC. This encodes CATSDRTGAYEQYF.